This passage covers 20 T cell receptor beta chains from one sample sequenced in a study of T cell responses to AZD1222 COVID-19 vaccine. TCRdb keeps only in-frame clones here, not all; method: immunoSEQ multiplex PCR. The table records 130,000 to 150,000 clones, around 88% of them present only once. The specimen was peripheral blood, collected on day 0 of AZD1222 vaccination. The receptors originated from an adult in good health.

The rearrangement uses TRBV6-5 and TRBJ2-6; 7 bases are shared with TRBD1. V trimming: 10 bases; J trimming: 0 bases; junction bases outside the gene matches: 6. This CDR3 contains 15 residues. Germline lookup yields CDR1 MNHEY and CDR2 SVGAGI. Here the CDR3 DNA reads TGTGCCACACAAACAGGGGCCTCTGGGGCCAACGTCCTGACTTTC. The encoded protein is CATQTGASGANVLTF.

The chain uses TRBV12-3 or TRBV12-4 and TRBJ1-2, with no clear D. Trimming left V 3 bases short and J 4 bases short, with 6 bases between. The CDR3 length is 12 residues. CDR3 sequence reads: CASSLSPYGYTF. The CDR3 nucleotides are TGTGCCAGCAGTTTGTCCCCCTATGGCTACACCTTC.

This clone showed up just once. V gene TRBV15 combines with J gene TRBJ1-5; TRBD1 matches 9 bases. The CDR3 spans 20 residues. Trimming took 4 bases from V and 1 from J; bases not matched to a gene: 17. Germline lookup yields CDR1 LNHNV and CDR2 YYDKDF (reference sequence). The CDR3 region has the DNA TGTGCCACCAGCACACGCAAGCAGGACAGGGGTGGTGGAAGCAATCAGCCCCAGCATTTT. It translates to CATSTRKQDRGGGSNQPQHF.

V is TRBV28 and J is TRBJ1-2, with D maybe TRBD1 (5 bases). V gave up 7 bases and J gave up 2 bases, with 8 bases separating them. This CDR3 contains 12 residues. Looked up from germline, CDR1 is MDHEN and CDR2 is SYDVKM. The CDR3 bases are TGTGCCAGCACCGACAGCAACTATGGCTACACCTTC. Translated, it gives CASTDSNYGYTF.

This clone was detected only once. The chain joins TRBV6-2 or TRBV6-3 to TRBJ2-5; TRBD2 aligns across 11 bases. Germline CDR1 reads MNHEY; CDR2 reads SVGEGT. The CDR3 has 16 residues. V was pared by 7 bases and J by 4 bases, with 11 bases of the junction left unmatched. The CDR3 sequence is CASTPRRTSGGETQYF. The CDR3 nucleotides read TGTGCCAGCACCCCCAGGAGAACTAGCGGGGGAGAGACCCAGTACTTC.

The genes are TRBV10-2 and TRBJ1-1; 7 bases agree with TRBD1. Germline CDR1 WSHSY, CDR2 SAAADI. Losses at the gene ends were 6 bases for V and 0 bases for J; bases not matched to a gene: 7. This CDR3 is 15 amino acids long. For the CDR3, the DNA is TGCGCCAGCAGGATGAACCAGGGGGTGAACACTGAAGCTTTCTTT. Translated: CASRMNQGVNTEAFF.

Concerning this clone itself: An end of the junction differs from the germline gene, which may be a read error. The gene calls are TRBV18 and TRBJ1-3; perhaps TRBD1 as D (5 bases). CDR1 and CDR2 from the germline V gene are KGHSH and LQKENI. The CDR3 extends over 13 amino acids. CDR3 nucleotides: TGTGCCAGCTCGGGGCTGTATCTGGAAGCCGTGGATTTT. This translates into CASSGLYLEAVDF.

This clone has a single count. This chain uses TRBV27 with TRBJ1-1; the D gene is possibly TRBD1 (6 bases). Trimming pared 6 bases from V and 4 bases from J, leaving 12 bases between. The germline V gene has CDR1 MNHEY and CDR2 SMNVEV (reference sequence). The CDR3 sequence is 13 residues long. The CDR3 protein is CASRLQGGTEAFF. In nucleotides, the CDR3 is TGTGCCAGCAGACTACAGGGTGGCACTGAAGCTTTCTTT.

The count of this clone is one. The CDR3 protein is CASSKDRGYNQPQHF. CDR3 nucleotides: TGTGCCAGCAGTAAGGACAGGGGATACAATCAGCCCCAGCATTTT. V usage is TRBV7-2 and J usage is TRBJ1-5; 9 bases map to TRBD1. Germline trimming cut 6 bases from V and 3 bases from J; bases unmatched to any gene: 6. The CDR3 sequence is 15 residues long. Germline assignment: CDR1 SGHTA and CDR2 FQGNSA. Combining the CDR3 with reference TRBV7-2 and TRBJ1-5 gives the whole variable domain GAGVSQSPSNKVTEKGKDVELRCDPISGHTALYWYRQSLGQGLEFLIYFQGNSAPDKSGLPSDRFSAERTGGSVSTLTIQRTQQEDSAVYLCASSKDRGYNQPQHFGDGTRLSIL.

This clone appeared once. The V call is TRBV4-2, the J call TRBJ1-1; D call uncertain. Germline assignment: CDR1 LGHNA and CDR2 YNFKEQ. CDR3 length: 15 residues. Trimming left V 0 bases short and J 0 bases short, with 8 bases between. The CDR3 protein is CASSQDTRMNTEAFF. The CDR3, as DNA: TGTGCCAGCAGCCAAGATACAAGGATGAACACTGAAGCTTTCTTT.

The chain combines TRBV2 with TRBJ2-2, with D perhaps assigned TRBD1 or TRBD2 (5 bases each). The CDR3 has 15 amino acids. Germline V lookup: CDR1 SNHLY, CDR2 FYNNEI. V gave up 6 bases and J gave up 3 bases, with 14 bases separating them. Here the CDR3 DNA reads TGTGCCAGCAGAGAGGGGTCGTGGTACACCGGGGAGCTGTTTTTT. Translated: CASREGSWYTGELFF.

The chain combines TRBV28 with TRBJ2-7; D is undetermined. The CDR3 totals 11 residues. V dropped 2 bases and J dropped 4 bases, with 3 bases sitting between them. The germline V gene encodes CDR1 MDHEN and CDR2 SYDVKM. CDR3 in amino acids: CASSLLYEQYF. DNA of the CDR3: TGTGCCAGCAGTTTACTTTACGAGCAGTACTTC.

This rearrangement joins TRBV6-2 or TRBV6-3 to TRBJ1-1, with 11 bases matching TRBD1. V lost 4 bases to trimming and J lost 0 bases; unmatched junction nucleotides: 13. This CDR3 comprises 19 residues. The germline CDR1 and CDR2 sequences are MNHEY and SVGEGT. This chain's CDR3 is CASSLNPGQGARMNTEAFF. The CDR3 DNA is TGTGCCAGCAGTTTAAACCCCGGACAGGGGGCTCGGATGAACACTGAAGCTTTCTTT.

In this sample, this clone turned up a few times. V and J are TRBV11-3 and TRBJ1-2; TRBD1 agrees at 7 bases. The CDR3 runs 14 residues. The V and J ends lost 5 bases and 2 bases, in that order; junction bases with no gene match: 5. Per the germline V gene, CDR1 is SGHNT and CDR2 is YENEEA. Here the CDR3 DNA reads TGTGCCAGCAGCGAGGGACAGCTCAACTATGGCTACACCTTC. The encoded protein is CASSEGQLNYGYTF. Based on the CDR3 plus reference TRBV11-3 and TRBJ1-2, the full variable domain is EAGVVQSPRYKIIEKKQPVAFWCNPISGHNTLYWYLQNLGQGPELLIRYENEEAVDDSQLPKDRFSAERLKGVDSTLKIQPAELGDSAVYLCASSEGQLNYGYTFGSGTRLTVV.

This rearrangement joins TRBV6-1 to TRBJ1-6; 7 bases fit TRBD1. Losses at the gene ends were 2 bases for V and 4 bases for J; bases not matched to a gene: 2. The CDR3 spans 15 residues. CDR1 is MNHNS and CDR2 is SASEGT in the germline V gene. The CDR3 DNA reads TGTGCCAGCAGTGAACGGGGACAGTATAATTCACCCCTCCACTTT. Amino acid sequence: CASSERGQYNSPLHF.

The CDR3 sequence is CASSYRPDRAVYEQYF. The CDR3, as DNA: TGTGCCAGCAGTTACCGACCGGACAGGGCCGTCTACGAGCAGTACTTC. This rearrangement joins TRBV6-2 or TRBV6-3 to TRBJ2-7, with 8 bases identical to TRBD1. Germline-derived CDR1 and CDR2 are MNHEY and SVGEGT. Trimming at V came to 2 bases and at J to 3 bases, leaving 9 bases not matched to a gene. The CDR3 covers 16 residues.

The chain combines TRBV9 with TRBJ1-1; D is possibly TRBD1 (6 bases). This CDR3 contains 16 residues. V shed 4 bases and J shed 4 bases, with 20 bases lying between them. Germline CDR1 reads SGDLS; CDR2 reads YYNGEE. CDR3 in DNA: TGTGCCAGCAGCCCCAGACTCGGACAGAGGGGCACTGAAGCTTTCTTT. Amino acids: CASSPRLGQRGTEAFF.

The J gene is TRBJ2-2, the V gene TRBV5-1; either TRBD1 or TRBD2 may fit D (6 bases each). Trimming left V 1 base short and J 5 bases short, with 15 bases between. Germline lookup yields CDR1 SGHRS and CDR2 YFSETQ. The CDR3 runs to 16 residues. Written as DNA, the CDR3 is TGCGCCAGCAGCTTGATTTTGGGGGGCATGACCGGGGAGCTGTTTTTT. It encodes CASSLILGGMTGELFF. Complete variable domain (other parts from reference TRBV5-1 and TRBJ2-2): KAGVTQTPRYLIKTRGQQVTLSCSPISGHRSVSWYQQTPGQGLQFLFEYFSETQRNKGNFPGRFSGRQFSNSRSEMNVSTLELGDSALYLCASSLILGGMTGELFFGEGSRLTVL.

The chain recombines TRBV6-5 with TRBJ1-5; 8 nucleotides line up with TRBD1. With V trimmed by 0 bases and J by 4 bases, 2 bases remained unmatched. Germline V gives CDR1 MNHEY, CDR2 SVGAGI. The CDR3 has 15 amino acids. The CDR3 loop is CASSYSTGVNQPQHF. The CDR3 DNA sequence: TGTGCCAGCAGTTACTCGACAGGGGTTAATCAGCCCCAGCATTTT.

This clone occurred once. J is TRBJ2-7 and V is TRBV19, with 7 bases matching TRBD1. J was trimmed by 0 bases and V by 3 bases; bases with no gene match: 11. This CDR3 is 17 amino acids long. The germline V gene encodes CDR1 LNHDA and CDR2 SQIVND (reference sequence). DNA for the CDR3: TGTGCCAGTAGTATTCAGGGACAGTTGGGGAGCTCCTACGAGCAGTACTTC. Amino acids: CASSIQGQLGSSYEQYF.